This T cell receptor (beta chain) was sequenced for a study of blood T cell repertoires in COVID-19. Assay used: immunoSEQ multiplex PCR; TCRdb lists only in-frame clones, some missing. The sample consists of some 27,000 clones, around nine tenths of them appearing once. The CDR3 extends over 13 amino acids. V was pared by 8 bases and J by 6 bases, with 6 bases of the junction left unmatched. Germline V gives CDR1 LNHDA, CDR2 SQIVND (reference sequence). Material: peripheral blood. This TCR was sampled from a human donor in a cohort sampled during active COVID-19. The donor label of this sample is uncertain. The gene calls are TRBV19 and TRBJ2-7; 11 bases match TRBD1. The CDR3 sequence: CASSGTGGAEQYF. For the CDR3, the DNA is TGTGCCAGTTCCGGGACAGGGGGGGCCGAGCAGTACTTC.